The source of this TCR beta chain is a study of T cell changes during pregnancy in multiple sclerosis. Germline lookup yields CDR1 SGHNT and CDR2 YENEEA. The CDR3 has 15 amino acids. Trimming left V 2 bases short and J 2 bases short, with 13 bases between. Sequencing used immunoSEQ multiplex PCR; TCRdb keeps in-frame clones, though not all of them. The sample has tens of thousands of clones; around 93% are singletons. Sequencing used peripheral blood, obtained in the first trimester of pregnancy. The receptor's source is a female donor with multiple sclerosis, enrolled in a pregnancy study. The chain joins TRBV11-3 to TRBJ2-7; D possibly corresponds to TRBD1 (6 bases). The CDR3 spells CASSLRGSNTYEQYF. The CDR3 DNA reads TGTGCCAGCAGCTTAAGGGGGAGTAACACCTACGAGCAGTACTTC.